A single sample gave rise to the 28 T cell receptor beta chains below, sequenced in a study of T cells in Graves' hyperthyroidism and ophthalmopathy. Using RNA transcripts as the source, TCR beta CDR3 regions were amplified. The HTBI primer set was used in a first-round RT-PCR of the TCR CDR3. One entry per CDR3 protein results from TCRdb running MiXCR on the multiplex PCR reads. This table has roughly 560,000 distinct CDR3 sequences, 14% to 15% appearing once. What was sequenced was blood. All receptors come from a woman in her 40s with Graves' ophthalmopathy.

This clonotype was seen many times. Germline and junction disagree at one end, which may indicate a read error. The rearrangement joins TRBV6-2 or TRBV6-3 to TRBJ2-7, with 7 bases that match TRBD1. Germline V CDR1 and CDR2: MNHEY, SVGEGT. The CDR3 sequence is 15 residues long. The CDR3 loop reads CASSDSRQGSYEQYF. The CDR3 nucleotides are TGTGCCAGCAGTGACTCCCGACAGGGCTCCTACGAGCAGTACTTC.

The chain has TRBV29-1 and TRBJ2-7, with 11 bases matching TRBD1. CDR1 is SQVTM, CDR2 ANQGSEA, per germline. V was pared by 6 bases and J by 4 bases, with 5 bases of the junction left unmatched. This CDR3 has 13 amino acids. CDR3 coding DNA: TGCAGCGTCGGGACAGGGGGTCCTTACGAGCAGTACTTC. This encodes CSVGTGGPYEQYF.

This chain uses TRBV29-1 with TRBJ2-2, with 9 nucleotides matching TRBD2. J gave up 2 bases and V 7 bases, and 11 bases lay outside the gene matches. The germline V gene has CDR1 SQVTM and CDR2 ANQGSEA. This CDR3 contains 16 residues. CDR3 residues: CSAPIGAGGNTGELFF. The CDR3 bases are TGCAGCGCCCCCATAGGAGCGGGAGGAAACACCGGGGAGCTGTTTTTT.

This sequence joins TRBV7-8 and TRBJ1-5; D is possibly TRBD1 (5 bases). The CDR3 is made up of 18 amino acids. In germline, CDR1 is SGHVS, CDR2 FQNEAQ. V gave up 1 base and J gave up 0 bases, with 16 bases separating them. In DNA form, the CDR3 reads TGTGCCAGCAGCTTAGAGCCTCCGGGACCTTATAGCAATCAGCCCCAGCATTTT. Protein product: CASSLEPPGPYSNQPQHF.

This rearrangement joins TRBV6-2 or TRBV6-3 to TRBJ2-7; D is ambiguous. CDR1 and CDR2 (germline): MNHEY, SVGEGT. Trimming stripped 4 bases from V and 6 bases from J, with 22 bases between. There are 16 residues in the CDR3. The CDR3 sequence is CASSSADGPAYCEQYF. Written as DNA, the CDR3 is TGTGCCAGCAGTTCCGCCGACGGACCCGCATACTGCGAGCAGTACTTC.

Only a few counts were recorded for this clonotype. The CDR3 loop is CASSLGTTPFYEQYF. CDR3 sequence (DNA): TGCGCCAGCAGCTTGGGGACCACACCTTTTTACGAGCAGTACTTC. The rearrangement links TRBV5-1 to TRBJ2-7; no reliable D call. Trimming removed 0 bases from V and 4 bases from J, with 14 bases in between. The germline gives CDR1 SGHRS, CDR2 YFSETQ. CDR3 length equals 15 residues.

V and J are TRBV27 and TRBJ2-7, with D tentatively TRBD2 (5 bases). Between the trimmed V and J ends, which lost 7 bases and 5 bases, there was a span of 9 bases. Germline CDR1 MNHEY, CDR2 SMNVEV (reference sequence). The CDR3 is 11 amino acids. CDR3 loop: CASKVGDEQYF. DNA for the CDR3: TGTGCCAGCAAAGTCGGGGACGAGCAGTACTTC.

This clonotype was seen at least ten times. The chain employs TRBV12-3 or TRBV12-4 and TRBJ2-5; 7 nucleotides align to TRBD2. The CDR3 sequence is 16 residues long. The V segment lost 4 bases and the J segment 5 bases; nucleotides outside the gene matches: 13. The CDR3 loop is CASSSTGTTGRETQYF. For the CDR3, the DNA is TGTGCCAGCAGTTCTACCGGGACTACCGGTCGGGAGACCCAGTACTTC.

This clonotype occurred many times. V is TRBV29-1 and J is TRBJ1-2, with D perhaps TRBD1 (6 bases). This CDR3 comprises 13 residues. Germline-derived CDR1 and CDR2 are SQVTM and ANQGSEA. Trimming pared 7 bases from V and 2 bases from J, leaving 14 bases between. CDR3 sequence: CSALTGVNYGYTF. The CDR3 bases are TGCAGCGCATTGACAGGAGTGAACTATGGCTACACCTTC.

This clonotype was counted many times. The chain recombines TRBV20-1 with TRBJ2-7; 12 bases map to TRBD2. This CDR3 contains 13 residues. CDR1 and CDR2 from the germline V gene are DFQATT and SNEGSKA (reference sequence). CDR3 bases: TGCGGAGTGTGGACTAGCGGGACTCGGGAGCAGTACTTC. Protein sequence: CGVWTSGTREQYF.

The rearrangement joins TRBV24-1 to TRBJ2-7; D ambiguous. The V end was cut by 4 bases, the J end by 0 bases, with 6 bases between. This CDR3 spans 13 amino acids. The germline gives CDR1 KGHDR, CDR2 SFDVKD. DNA of the CDR3: TGTGCCACCAGTGACCCCGCCTCCTACGAGCAGTACTTC. Encoded protein: CATSDPASYEQYF.

There are many counts of this clonotype. The chain employs TRBV20-1 and TRBJ2-3; D not resolved. The V and J ends lost 1 base and 5 bases respectively, with 7 bases between them. The germline CDR1 and CDR2 sequences are DFQATT and SNEGSKA (reference sequence). This CDR3 has 12 residues. Here the CDR3 DNA reads TGCAGTGCTAGAGCCTTGGGAGATACGCAGTATTTT. This gives the protein CSARALGDTQYF.

The V call is TRBV5-1, the J call TRBJ1-4, with D perhaps matching TRBD1 (5 bases). The CDR3 is 15 amino acids. The ends were cut back, 0 bases at V and 5 bases at J, with 11 bases in the middle. CDR1 and CDR2 (germline): SGHRS, YFSETQ. CDR3 sequence reads: CASSLDGTVNEKLFF. CDR3 DNA sequence: TGCGCCAGCAGCTTGGACGGGACGGTGAATGAAAAACTGTTTTTT.

Only a few counts were recorded for this clonotype. J is TRBJ1-5 and V is TRBV6-1; D remains ambiguous. Germline CDR1 and CDR2: MNHNS and SASEGT. V was trimmed by 5 bases and J by 7 bases, leaving 15 bases between them. This CDR3 comprises 14 residues. The CDR3 protein is CASSPPGQGQPQHF. The CDR3 DNA is TGTGCCAGCAGTCCCCCGGGCCAAGGCCAGCCCCAGCATTTT.

V is TRBV6-1 and J is TRBJ2-6; TRBD1 matches 9 bases. The CDR3 extends over 16 amino acids. Per the germline V gene, CDR1 is MNHNS and CDR2 is SASEGT. V lost 7 bases and J lost 3; bases outside the gene matches: 7. The CDR3 reads CASTLQGAYGANVLTF. Written as DNA, the CDR3 is TGTGCCAGCACCTTACAGGGGGCGTATGGGGCCAACGTCCTGACTTTC.

For the CDR3, the DNA is TGTGCCAGCAGCTTAAGGAGGACAGGGAATCAAGAGACCCAGTACTTC. Amino acid sequence: CASSLRRTGNQETQYF. The V call is TRBV7-2, the J call TRBJ2-5; 8 nucleotides line up with TRBD1. Germline CDR1 and CDR2: SGHTA and FQGNSA. V shed 2 bases and J 2 bases; nucleotides not matched to a gene: 7. The CDR3 sequence is 16 residues long.

In its sample, this clonotype was seen many times. The V and J genes are TRBV7-6 and TRBJ2-7; weak D call: TRBD1 (6 bases). V gave up 1 base and J gave up 4 bases, with 14 bases separating them. The germline V gene has CDR1 SGHVS and CDR2 FNYEAQ. The CDR3 is 15 residues long. The CDR3 coding sequence is TGTGCCAGCAGCTTAGGAACAGGGTGGGGGTACGAGCAGTACTTC. Encoded protein: CASSLGTGWGYEQYF.

The table lists this clonotype with a few counts. This may be a read error: a much more frequent sequence differs by one nucleotide. The rearrangement joins TRBV10-3 to TRBJ1-2; no firm D call. The CDR3 totals 13 residues. CDR1 is ENHRY, CDR2 SYGVKD, per germline. The germline V and J ends were trimmed by 10 bases and 4 bases, with 16 bases remaining between them. The DNA for the CDR3 is TGTGCCACGTCCGGCAGTGGGAGCTATGGCTACACCTTC. Protein product: CATSGSGSYGYTF.

This clonotype was seen repeatedly, ten times or more. This chain uses TRBV6-1 with TRBJ1-3; TRBD1 is a possible D gene (5 bases). V was trimmed by 7 bases and J by 4 bases, leaving 23 bases between them. Germline V lookup: CDR1 MNHNS, CDR2 SASEGT. This CDR3 region has 17 residues. The CDR3, as DNA: TGTGCCAGCACCCTCGCCCAGGTGGGGGGATCCGGAAACACCATATATTTT. Translated, it gives CASTLAQVGGSGNTIYF.

V is TRBV11-2 and J is TRBJ1-5; D is perhaps TRBD1 (5 bases). The CDR3 runs 17 residues. Germline CDR1 reads SGHAT; CDR2 reads FQNNGV. V was cut by 1 base and J by 1 base, with 14 bases left in between. Written as DNA, the CDR3 is TGTGCCAGCAGCTTAGGTTTCGCAGGGATCAGCAATCAGCCCCAGCATTTT. This gives the protein CASSLGFAGISNQPQHF.

The chain couples TRBV18 to TRBJ2-7; 7 nucleotides match TRBD1. Germline trimming cut 2 bases from V and 3 bases from J; bases unmatched to any gene: 4. Germline loops: CDR1 KGHSH, CDR2 LQKENI. CDR3 length: 14 residues. The CDR3 DNA is TGTGCCAGCTCACCAACACGACAGGGCTACGAGCAGTACTTC. Translating it yields CASSPTRQGYEQYF.

This clonotype was seen repeatedly, ten times or more. The gene calls are TRBV15 and TRBJ1-2, with a possible D match to TRBD1 (5 bases). This CDR3 is 14 amino acids long. Germline assignment: CDR1 LNHNV and CDR2 YYDKDF (reference sequence). V lost 1 base, J lost 4 bases, and 10 bases lay in between. The CDR3 is CATSRGRVRYGYTF. Written as DNA, the CDR3 is TGTGCCACCAGCAGAGGCAGGGTGCGCTATGGCTACACCTTC.

This clonotype was picked up many times. The chain links TRBV20-1 to TRBJ1-1, with TRBD1 identical over 7 bases. The CDR3 is 13 residues long. The germline V gene has CDR1 DFQATT and CDR2 SNEGSKA (reference sequence). V trimming: 5 bases; J trimming: 0 bases; junction bases outside the gene matches: 3. CDR3 loop: CSAGDRLNTEAFF. In nucleotides, the CDR3 is TGCAGTGCTGGGGACAGATTGAACACTGAAGCTTTCTTT.

V usage is TRBV7-2 and J usage is TRBJ2-4; D perhaps matches TRBD1 (6 bases). This CDR3 has 15 residues. Germline CDR1 SGHTA, CDR2 FQGNSA. V lost 5 bases and J lost 8, with 19 bases in between. The CDR3 loop is CASSSKQGRRDIQYF. CDR3 nucleotides: TGTGCCAGCAGCAGTAAACAGGGACGAAGGGACATTCAGTACTTC.

The J gene is TRBJ2-2, the V gene TRBV11-1; maybe TRBD2 (6 bases). The CDR3 spans 16 residues. The ends were cut back, 5 bases at V and 5 bases at J, with 18 bases in the middle. CDR1 SGHAT and CDR2 FQDESV come from the germline V gene (reference sequence). The CDR3 is CASSPRLAPGTGELFF. DNA for the CDR3: TGTGCCAGCAGCCCCCGGCTAGCGCCGGGGACCGGGGAGCTGTTTTTT. The full variable domain, in which reference TRBV11-1 and TRBJ2-2 provide the parts outside the CDR3, is EAEVAQSPRYKITEKSQAVAFWCDPISGHATLYWYRQILGQGPELLVQFQDESVVDDSQLPKDRFSAERLKGVDSTLKIQPAELGDSAMYLCASSPRLAPGTGELFFGEGSRLTVL.

This clonotype was counted ten times or more. CDR3 region: CASQPWNYGYTF. The CDR3 nucleotides read TGTGCCAGCCAGCCCTGGAACTATGGCTACACCTTC. The rearrangement joins TRBV28 to TRBJ1-2; no firm D call. The V gene's germline CDR1 is MDHEN and CDR2 SYDVKM. Trimming pared 8 bases from V and 2 bases from J, leaving 9 bases between. The CDR3 has 12 residues.

This clonotype was counted at least ten times. The chain has TRBV7-8 and TRBJ1-5; D not resolved. The CDR3 runs to 15 residues. V shed 2 bases and J shed 4 bases, with 12 bases lying between them. CDR1 SGHVS and CDR2 FQNEAQ come from the germline V gene. The CDR3: CASSLRRAVNQPQHF. Here the CDR3 DNA reads TGTGCCAGCAGCTTAAGGCGGGCCGTTAATCAGCCCCAGCATTTT.

In its sample, this clonotype was seen many times. The chain uses TRBV2 and TRBJ2-3; D unresolved. Trimming left V 7 bases short and J 0 bases short, with 11 bases between. The CDR3 covers 14 residues. Germline V gene data show CDR1 as SNHLY and CDR2 as FYNNEI. The CDR3 is CASMETESTDTQYF. The CDR3 DNA reads TGTGCCAGCATGGAGACGGAGAGCACAGATACGCAGTATTTT.